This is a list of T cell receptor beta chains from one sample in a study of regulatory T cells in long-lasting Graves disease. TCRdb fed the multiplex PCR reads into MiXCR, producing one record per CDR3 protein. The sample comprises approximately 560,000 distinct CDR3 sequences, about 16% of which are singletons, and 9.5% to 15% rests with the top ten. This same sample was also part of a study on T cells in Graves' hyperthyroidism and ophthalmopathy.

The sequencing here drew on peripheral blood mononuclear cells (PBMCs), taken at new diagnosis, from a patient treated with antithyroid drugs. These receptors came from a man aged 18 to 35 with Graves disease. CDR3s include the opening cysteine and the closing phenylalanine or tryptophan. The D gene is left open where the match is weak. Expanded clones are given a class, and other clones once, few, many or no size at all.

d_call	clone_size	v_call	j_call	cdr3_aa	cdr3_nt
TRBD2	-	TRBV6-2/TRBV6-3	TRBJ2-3	CASSGGLAGGPGTDTQYF	TGTGCCAGCAGTGGGGGGCTAGCGGGAGGGCCTGGCACAGATACGCAGTATTTT
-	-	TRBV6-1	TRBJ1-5	CASSEVGTGNNQPQHF	TGTGCCAGCAGTGAAGTGGGCACAGGGAATAATCAGCCCCAGCATTTT
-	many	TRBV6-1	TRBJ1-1	CASCSLLRVAEAFF	TGTGCCAGCTGCTCCTTACTCAGGGTCGCTGAAGCTTTCTTT
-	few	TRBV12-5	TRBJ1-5	CASGSPGGGGNQPQHF	TGTGCTAGTGGTTCGCCGGGAGGAGGAGGCAATCAGCCCCAGCATTTT
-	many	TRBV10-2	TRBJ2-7	CASRGVYEQYF	TGCGCCAGCAGAGGGGTCTACGAGCAGTACTTC
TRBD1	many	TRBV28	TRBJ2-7	CASSFRDRFYEQYF	TGTGCCAGCAGCTTCCGGGACAGGTTTTACGAGCAGTACTTC
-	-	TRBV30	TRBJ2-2	CAWSGGTGELFF	TGTGCCTGGAGTGGAGGGACCGGGGAGCTGTTTTTT
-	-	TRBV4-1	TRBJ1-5	CASSQNRISNQPQHF	TGCGCCAGCAGCCAAAACCGGATTAGCAATCAGCCCCAGCATTTT
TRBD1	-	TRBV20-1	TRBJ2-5	CSARYEAGQGFQETQYF	TGCAGTGCTAGATACGAAGCGGGACAGGGATTTCAAGAGACCCAGTACTTC
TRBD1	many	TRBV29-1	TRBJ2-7	CSGGQGAHSYEQYF	TGCAGCGGGGGACAGGGGGCCCACTCCTACGAGCAGTACTTC
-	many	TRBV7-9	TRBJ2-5	CASSPRGPPSPQETQYF	TGTGCCAGCAGCCCTAGGGGACCCCCTTCTCCCCAAGAGACCCAGTACTTC
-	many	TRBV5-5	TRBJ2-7	CASSLRPQGGSYEQYF	TGTGCCAGCAGCTTACGGCCGCAGGGGGGTTCCTACGAGCAGTACTTC
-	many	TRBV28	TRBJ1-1	CASSPGPMNTEAFF	TGTGCCAGCAGTCCCGGGCCCATGAACACTGAAGCTTTCTTT
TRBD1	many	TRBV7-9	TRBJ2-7	CASSFPLTGAGEQYF	TGTGCCAGCAGCTTCCCGCTCACAGGGGCCGGCGAGCAGTACTTC
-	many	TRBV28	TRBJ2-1	CASTPPEGSFYNEQFF	TGTGCCAGCACCCCACCAGAGGGCAGTTTCTACAATGAGCAGTTCTTC
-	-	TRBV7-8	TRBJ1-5	CASSQVINANQPQHF	TGTGCCAGCAGCCAAGTTATCAACGCTAATCAGCCCCAGCATTTT
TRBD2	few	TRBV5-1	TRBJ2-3	CASSLELAGRDTQYF	TGCGCCAGCAGCTTGGAGCTAGCGGGAAGAGATACGCAGTATTTT
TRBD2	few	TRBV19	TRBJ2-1	CASGGDIRGGTSETVRYNEQFF	TGTGCCAGTGGTGGGGATATACGGGGGGGGACTAGCGAGACTGTGAGGTACAATGAGCAGTTCTTC
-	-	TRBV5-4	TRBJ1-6	CASSSLNRAHNSPLHF	TGTGCCAGCAGCTCTTTAAACCGGGCCCATAATTCACCCCTCCACTTT
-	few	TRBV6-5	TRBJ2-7	CASSYGPSGSYEQYF	TGTGCCAGCAGTTACGGCCCTTCGGGGTCCTACGAGCAGTACTTC
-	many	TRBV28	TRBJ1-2	CASSPVTALYGYTF	TGTGCCAGCAGCCCCGTTACCGCCCTCTATGGCTACACCTTC
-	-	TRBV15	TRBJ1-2	CATSREPPRAHDYGYTF	TGTGCCACCAGCAGAGAACCCCCCAGGGCCCACGACTATGGCTACACCTTC
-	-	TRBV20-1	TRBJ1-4	CSARDLTGTTNEKLFF	TGCAGTGCTAGAGACCTTACAGGGACAACTAATGAAAAACTGTTTTTT
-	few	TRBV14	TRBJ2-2	CASSQGLAPGELFF	TGTGCCAGCAGCCAAGGGCTAGCACCCGGGGAGCTGTTTTTT
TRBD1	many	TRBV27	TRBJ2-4	CASSLTGLAKNIQYF	TGTGCCAGCAGTTTGACAGGGCTAGCCAAAAACATTCAGTACTTC
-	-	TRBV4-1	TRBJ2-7	CASSNRDLPSYEQYF	TGCGCCAGCAGCAACCGGGACTTACCCTCCTACGAGCAGTACTTC
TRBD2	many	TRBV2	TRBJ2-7	CASSETRLAGGGEQYF	TGTGCCAGCAGTGAAACTCGGTTAGCGGGAGGGGGCGAGCAGTACTTC
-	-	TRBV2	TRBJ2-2	CASSDGPGELFF	TGTGCCAGCAGTGACGGTCCCGGGGAGCTGTTTTTT
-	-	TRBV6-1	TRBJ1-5	CASSLRGGPQHF	TGTGCCAGCAGTCTTAGGGGGGGGCCCCAGCATTTT
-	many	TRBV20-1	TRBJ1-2	CSATSSGEGYGYTF	TGCAGTGCCACCTCGAGCGGGGAGGGCTATGGCTACACCTTC
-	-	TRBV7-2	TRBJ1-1	CASSFRSMNTEAFF	TGTGCCAGCAGCTTCCGCAGTATGAACACTGAAGCTTTCTTT
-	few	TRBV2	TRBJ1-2	CASTEVPRYGYTF	TGTGCCAGTACTGAGGTCCCAAGGTATGGCTACACCTTC
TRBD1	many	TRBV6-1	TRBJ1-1	CASSPAGQVYTEAFF	TGTGCCAGCAGTCCCGCCGGACAGGTTTACACTGAAGCTTTCTTT
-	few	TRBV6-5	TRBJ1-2	CASSYLVEGYTF	TGTGCCAGCAGTTACTTGGTGGAGGGCTACACCTTC
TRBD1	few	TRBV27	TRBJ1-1	CASSFRDRGEAFF	TGTGCCAGCAGTTTCCGGGACAGGGGTGAAGCTTTCTTT
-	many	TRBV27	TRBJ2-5	CASSLRRQETQYF	TGTGCCAGCAGCTTACGAAGGCAAGAGACCCAGTACTTC
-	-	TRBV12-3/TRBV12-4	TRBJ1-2	CASSLVVGSHYGYTF	TGTGCCAGCAGTTTGGTAGTCGGGTCCCACTATGGCTACACCTTC
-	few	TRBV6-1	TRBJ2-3	CASSNGADTQYF	TGTGCCAGCAGTAATGGGGCTGATACGCAGTATTTT
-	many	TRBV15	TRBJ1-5	CATSSAVGQPQHF	TGTGCCACCAGCAGTGCCGTGGGTCAGCCCCAGCATTTT
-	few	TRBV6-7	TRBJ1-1	CVSSYRQAQNTEAFF	TGTGTCAGCAGTTACCGACAGGCCCAAAACACTGAAGCTTTCTTT
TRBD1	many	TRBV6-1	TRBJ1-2	CASIGQGLLVYTF	TGTGCCAGCATCGGACAGGGACTACTAGTCTACACCTTC
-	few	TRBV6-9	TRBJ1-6	CASSYTDSYNSPLHF	TGTGCCAGCAGTTACACCGACAGCTATAATTCACCCCTCCACTTT
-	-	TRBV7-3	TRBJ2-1	CASSLVLEYRNEQFF	TGTGCCAGCAGCTTAGTCCTAGAATACCGCAATGAGCAGTTCTTC
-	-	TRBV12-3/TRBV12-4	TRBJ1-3	CASTSGTPGNTIYF	TGTGCCAGCACCTCGGGGACACCCGGAAACACCATATATTTT
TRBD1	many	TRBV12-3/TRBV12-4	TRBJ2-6	CASSPRTGKANVLTF	TGTGCCAGCAGTCCGCGGACAGGGAAGGCCAACGTCCTGACTTTC
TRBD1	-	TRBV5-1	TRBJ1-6	CASSLAQGAGSPLHF	TGCGCCAGCAGCTTGGCACAGGGGGCCGGATCACCCCTCCACTTT
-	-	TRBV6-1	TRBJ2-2	CASGDRYTGELFF	TGTGCCAGCGGGGACCGATACACCGGGGAGCTGTTTTTT
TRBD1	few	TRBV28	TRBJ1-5	CASSSFRDRVREDQPQHF	TGTGCCAGCAGTTCATTTAGGGACAGGGTAAGGGAGGATCAGCCCCAGCATTTT
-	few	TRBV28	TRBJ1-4	CASSAWFEKLFF	TGTGCCAGCAGTGCCTGGTTTGAAAAACTGTTTTTT
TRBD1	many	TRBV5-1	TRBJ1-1	CASSFLDRGLAFF	TGCGCCAGCAGCTTCTTGGACAGGGGATTGGCTTTCTTT
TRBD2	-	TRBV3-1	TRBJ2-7	CASSQESLAGVEQYF	TGTGCCAGCAGCCAAGAATCACTAGCGGGAGTCGAGCAGTACTTC
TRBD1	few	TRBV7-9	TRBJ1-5	CASSLEGGSGQPQHF	TGTGCCAGCAGCTTAGAAGGGGGCTCGGGGCAGCCCCAGCATTTT
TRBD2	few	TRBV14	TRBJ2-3	CASLLAGALDTQYF	TGTGCCAGCCTACTAGCGGGAGCTTTGGATACGCAGTATTTT
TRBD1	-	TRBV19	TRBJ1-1	CASIRTGKEAFF	TGTGCCAGTATAAGGACAGGGAAAGAAGCTTTCTTT
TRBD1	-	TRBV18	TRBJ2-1	CASSLGTGNNEQFF	TGTGCCAGCTCACTAGGGACAGGCAACAATGAGCAGTTCTTC
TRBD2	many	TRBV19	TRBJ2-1	CASPPTSGRGNEQFF	TGTGCCTCCCCCCCGACTAGCGGGAGGGGGAATGAGCAGTTCTTC
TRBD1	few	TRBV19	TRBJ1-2	CASSNVNRGIRYGYTF	TGTGCCAGTAGCAACGTAAACAGGGGTATACGGTATGGCTACACCTTC